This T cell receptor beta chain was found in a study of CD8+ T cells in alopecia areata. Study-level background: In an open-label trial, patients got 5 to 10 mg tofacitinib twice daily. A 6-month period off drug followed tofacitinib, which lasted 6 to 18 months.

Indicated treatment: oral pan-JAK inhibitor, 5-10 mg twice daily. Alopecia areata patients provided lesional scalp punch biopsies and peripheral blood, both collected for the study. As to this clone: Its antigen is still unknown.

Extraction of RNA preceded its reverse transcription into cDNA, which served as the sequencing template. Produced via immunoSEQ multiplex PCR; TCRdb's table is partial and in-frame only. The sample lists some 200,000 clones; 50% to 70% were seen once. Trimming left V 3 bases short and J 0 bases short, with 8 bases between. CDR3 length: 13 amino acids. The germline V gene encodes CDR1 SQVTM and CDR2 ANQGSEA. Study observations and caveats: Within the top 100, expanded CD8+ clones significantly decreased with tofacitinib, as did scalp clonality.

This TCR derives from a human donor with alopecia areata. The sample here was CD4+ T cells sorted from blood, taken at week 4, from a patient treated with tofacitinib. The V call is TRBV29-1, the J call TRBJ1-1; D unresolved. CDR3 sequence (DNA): TGCAGCGTTGACAGAGCGCTGAACACTGAAGCTTTCTTT. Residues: CSVDRALNTEAFF.